This T cell receptor beta chain was recorded in a study of shared clonotypes between healthy human individuals. Study information: The plates for each donor numbered three CD4 naive, three CD4 memory, two CD8 naive and one CD8 memory.

CDR1 is SGHRS and CDR2 is YFSETQ in the germline V gene. The CDR3 sequence is 14 residues long. Deletions cut 5 bases from V and 5 bases from J, with 15 bases between. Donors, without exception, were Caucasian adults residing in Nashville, Tennessee. At the deep level, the assay was run. Only in-frame clones appear in the TCRdb table, and some are missing; sequencing was by immunoSEQ multiplex PCR. The sample lists over a million clones; approximately 76% were seen once. The clonotype comes from a man aged 18 to 35 in good health. The J gene is TRBJ2-3, the V gene TRBV5-1; the D is unclear. The specimen was memory CD4+ T cells sorted from blood. This sample's subset: CD45RA-negative fraction. The CDR3 bases are TGCGCCAGCAGGCTTGCGAACGATGGAGATACGCAGTATTTT. It translates to CASRLANDGDTQYF.